This T cell receptor (beta chain) was observed in a study of cytomegalovirus exposure and HLA in healthy donors. Study background: From HLA-typed donors, an early data release held around 80 million unique TCRs.

The CDR3 runs 12 residues. Trimming removed 0 bases at V and 7 bases at J, with 9 bases between. CDR1 and CDR2 (germline): GTSNPN, SVGIG (reference sequence). Vbeta (60) and Jbeta (13) primers were used in the PCR. Profiled with immunoSEQ multiplex PCR; TCRdb holds only in-frame clones, not every one. The sample consists of about 160,000 clones, approximately 75% of them appearing once. This clone was counted a single time. The chain couples TRBV30 to TRBJ1-1; D call uncertain. Source material: PBMCs. The sequence was obtained from a man under 40 in good health and CMV-seropositive. The CDR3 is CAWSVLQVEAFF. The DNA for the CDR3 is TGTGCCTGGAGTGTATTACAAGTTGAAGCTTTCTTT.